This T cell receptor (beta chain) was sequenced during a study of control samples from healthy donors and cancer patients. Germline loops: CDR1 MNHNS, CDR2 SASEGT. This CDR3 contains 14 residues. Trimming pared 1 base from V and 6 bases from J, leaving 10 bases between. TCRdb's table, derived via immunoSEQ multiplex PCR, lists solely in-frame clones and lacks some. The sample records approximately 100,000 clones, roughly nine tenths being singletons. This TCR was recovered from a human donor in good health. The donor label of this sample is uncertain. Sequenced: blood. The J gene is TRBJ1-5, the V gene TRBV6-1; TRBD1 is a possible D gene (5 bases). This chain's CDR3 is CASSEVRVSQPQHF. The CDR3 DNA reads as TGTGCCAGCAGTGAAGTCAGGGTTTCTCAGCCCCAGCATTTT.